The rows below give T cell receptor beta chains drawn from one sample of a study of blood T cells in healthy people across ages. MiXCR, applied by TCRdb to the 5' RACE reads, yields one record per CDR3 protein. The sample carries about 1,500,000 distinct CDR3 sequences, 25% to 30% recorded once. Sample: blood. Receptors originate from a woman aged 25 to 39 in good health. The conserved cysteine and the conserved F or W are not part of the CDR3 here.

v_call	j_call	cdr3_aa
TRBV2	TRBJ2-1	ASSDHGYNEQF
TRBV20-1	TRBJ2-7	SAPPEASYEQY
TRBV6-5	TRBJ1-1	ASRTGGDTEAF
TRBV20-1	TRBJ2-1	SARQLNEQF
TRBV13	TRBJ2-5	ASSSRGQAETQY
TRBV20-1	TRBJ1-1	SAIRVLDTEAF
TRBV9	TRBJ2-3	ASSYMGTSTDTQY
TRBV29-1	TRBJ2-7	SVGKDGYEQY
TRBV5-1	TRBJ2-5	ASYTGTSQETQY
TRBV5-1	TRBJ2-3	ASSFGTSGGSTDTQY
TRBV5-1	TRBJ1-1	ASSLEQDTEAF
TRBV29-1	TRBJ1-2	SVVTGSLGGYT